This T cell receptor beta chain was observed in a study of blood T cells in healthy people across ages. Trimming pared 5 bases from V and 0 bases from J, leaving 17 bases between. The CDR3 length is 16 residues. Germline V gene sequence: CDR1 SGHVS, CDR2 FQNEAQ. Broader study findings: Long-lived donors had more naive CD4+ cells and higher diversity than aged donors. Donor CMV infection status was unknown, possibly confounding age-related changes in expanded clonotypes.

Total RNA amounts of at least 6 micrograms were extracted per sample. About this clonotype itself: Its antigen is not known.

Then a second PCR, running about 6 to 11 cycles, was carried out with a sample-barcoded 5' primer and a J-beta primer mix. Each cDNA molecule carried a tag from a template-switch adaptor that contained 12 random nucleotides. TCRdb reprocessed the 5' RACE reads with MiXCR, giving one entry per CDR3 protein. Of about 1,400,000 distinct CDR3 sequences listed, 42% are singletons. Sequenced sample: blood. The TCR comes from a woman aged 18-35 years in good health. The rearrangement links TRBV7-8 to TRBJ2-7, with D possibly being TRBD1 (6 bases). The CDR3 DNA follows: TGTGCCAGCAGCCCCTTCTCAACAGGGAGCTCCTACGAGCAGTACTTC. Its protein product is CASSPFSTGSSYEQYF.